A single sample gave rise to the 3 T cell receptor beta chains below, sequenced in a study of vaccination effects on CD4 cells after COVID-19. Upon completion of 10 to 11 days in culture, CD4+ T cells were isolated. Two-dose vaccination with either BNT162b2 or mRNA-1273 was given to the participants. Produced via immunoSEQ multiplex PCR; TCRdb's table is partial and in-frame only. In the table there are under 55,000 clones, roughly 72% of which are singletons. These receptors lack a known antigen. The input for sequencing was CD4+ T cells from PBMCs cultured without peptide, taken after COVID-19 vaccination. All receptors derive from a human donor who received a COVID-19 vaccine.

The chain links TRBV5-1 to TRBJ1-2; 9 bases match TRBD1. The CDR3 is 15 amino acids. In germline, CDR1 is SGHRS, CDR2 YFSETQ. Losses at the gene ends were 4 bases for V and 0 bases for J; bases not matched to a gene: 4. As DNA, the CDR3 is TGCGCCAGCAGCGAGGGACAGGGATCTAACTATGGCTACACCTTC. It codes for CASSEGQGSNYGYTF.

This clone was recorded only once. The chain employs TRBV3-1 (or the pseudogene TRBV3-2) and TRBJ2-5, with TRBD2 matching over 9 bases. V lost 7 bases, J lost 2 bases, and 8 bases stayed unmatched. The germline CDR1 and CDR2 sequences are LGHDT and YNNKEL (reference sequence). The CDR3 loop spans 15 amino acids. The CDR3 nucleotides are TGTGCCAGCACGTCGCGGGGGGGAATACAAGAGACCCAGTACTTC. Translation gives CASTSRGGIQETQYF.

The genes are TRBV27 and TRBJ1-1, with D possibly TRBD1 on 5 matching bases. The ends were cut back, 0 bases at V and 1 base at J, with 12 bases in the middle. CDR1 MNHEY and CDR2 SMNVEV come from the germline V gene (reference sequence). The CDR3 runs 16 residues. The CDR3 coding sequence is TGTGCCAGCAGTTTATCGCCAGGGTGGGGGAACACTGAAGCTTTCTTT. Encoded protein: CASSLSPGWGNTEAFF.